What follows are 18 T cell receptor beta chains derived from one specimen sequenced in a study of T cell repertoires in cytomegalovirus infection. In TCRdb, the reads were re-called with MiXCR into one record per CDR3 protein. Of approximately 400,000 distinct CDR3 sequences listed, approximately 33% are singletons. The specimen was PBMCs. Receptor source: a human donor in good health (CMV status not recorded). Some clones in this sample may be carry-over from other donors' samples.

Comments on this clonotype: A much bigger clone sits one base away, suggesting this may be a read error. The chain carries TRBV7-2 and TRBJ1-4, with 10 bases matching TRBD1. Trimming cost V 5 bases and J 7 bases; bases outside gene matches: 7. CDR1 is SGHTA and CDR2 is FQGNSA in the germline V gene. CDR3 length equals 15 residues. The CDR3 DNA reads TGTGCCAGCAGCGGGGACAGGGGCCTGCGTGAAAAACTGTTTTTT. Its protein is CASSGDRGLREKLFF. Combining the CDR3 with reference TRBV7-2 and TRBJ1-4 gives the whole variable domain GAGVSQSPSNKVTEKGKDVELRCDPISGHTALYWYRQSLGQGLEFLIYFQGNSAPDKSGLPSDRFSAERTGGSVSTLTIQRTQQEDSAVYLCASSGDRGLREKLFFGSGTQLSVL.

This clonotype has at least ten counts. This sequence joins TRBV6-5 and TRBJ1-1; D is undetermined. Trimming pared 0 bases from V and 1 base from J, leaving 12 bases between. The germline V gene has CDR1 MNHEY and CDR2 SVGAGI. This CDR3 has 16 residues. CDR3 in amino acids: CASSYSSWRPNTEAFF. DNA of the CDR3: TGTGCCAGCAGTTACTCGAGCTGGAGGCCGAACACTGAAGCTTTCTTT.

Many counts were recorded for this clonotype. The chain joins TRBV7-6 to TRBJ2-3; unclear D gene. Germline CDR1 SGHVS, CDR2 FNYEAQ. The CDR3 extends over 13 amino acids. V gave up 6 bases and J gave up 6 bases, with 13 bases separating them. This chain's CDR3 is CASSRQARDTQYF. DNA of the CDR3: TGTGCCAGCAGTCGTCAGGCAAGGGATACGCAGTATTTT.

This clonotype turned up a few times. The genes are TRBV9 and TRBJ2-3, with 7 bases matching TRBD2. With V trimmed by 7 bases and J by 2 bases, 4 bases remained unmatched. The CDR3 is made up of 13 amino acids. The germline V gene has CDR1 SGDLS and CDR2 YYNGEE. The CDR3, as DNA: TGTGCCAGCGCGGGAGAGGACACAGATACGCAGTATTTT. This encodes CASAGEDTDTQYF.

This clonotype was observed a few times. The chain couples TRBV4-3 to TRBJ1-1; weak D call: TRBD1 (6 bases). This CDR3 region has 13 residues. Germline-derived CDR1 and CDR2 are LGHNA and YSLEER. V was cut by 0 bases and J by 7 bases, with 9 bases left in between. The CDR3 nucleotides read TGCGCCAGCAGCCAAGAGAACAGGGTTGAAGCTTTCTTT. This encodes CASSQENRVEAFF.

This clonotype has just a few counts. The gene calls are TRBV20-1 and TRBJ1-2; D is uncertain. CDR1 and CDR2 from the germline V gene are DFQATT and SNEGSKA (reference sequence). Between the trimmed V and J ends, which lost 5 bases and 7 bases, there was a span of 11 bases. CDR3 length equals 11 residues. The CDR3: CSAWGGFGYTF. The CDR3 region has the DNA TGCAGTGCTTGGGGTGGATTTGGCTACACCTTC.

The chain uses TRBV6-1 and TRBJ1-2, with D unclear. Trimming took off 7 bases at V and 4 bases at J, with 13 bases between the two ends. This CDR3 contains 13 residues. Germline V gene sequence: CDR1 MNHNS, CDR2 SASEGT. In DNA, the CDR3 is TGTGCCAGCACCTGGGAGAGTGCCTATGGCTACACCTTC. It translates to CASTWESAYGYTF.

With respect to this clonotype: The missing conserved phenylalanine or tryptophan at the end of this CDR3 makes a read error likely. The J gene is TRBJ1-2, the V gene TRBV12-3 or TRBV12-4, with D tentatively TRBD1 (5 bases). The CDR3 contains 13 residues. V was shortened by 1 base and J by 5 bases, with 8 bases between the two germline ends. The CDR3 protein is CASSLGQIYGYTL. Here the CDR3 DNA reads TGTGCCAGCAGTTTAGGACAGATATATGGCTACACCTTA.

This clonotype was seen a few times. The chain carries TRBV28 and TRBJ1-2; D is possibly TRBD1 (5 bases). The CDR3 contains 14 residues. V lost 8 bases, J lost 0 bases, and 13 bases lay in between. Germline values: CDR1 MDHEN, CDR2 SYDVKM. CDR3 in DNA: TGTGCCAGCTCTAAGCAGGGATCTAACTATGGCTACACCTTC. Translation gives CASSKQGSNYGYTF.

The rearrangement links TRBV20-1 to TRBJ2-7; 12 bases are a match to TRBD1. V trimming: 5 bases; J trimming: 6 bases; junction bases outside the gene matches: 8. This CDR3 is 14 amino acids long. Germline V gives CDR1 DFQATT, CDR2 SNEGSKA (reference sequence). The CDR3 is CSAWVGTGGGEQYF. The CDR3 DNA reads TGCAGTGCTTGGGTGGGGACAGGGGGCGGCGAGCAGTACTTC.

This rearrangement joins TRBV6-2 or TRBV6-3 to TRBJ2-7; TRBD1 matches 8 bases. V was pared by 3 bases and J by 3 bases, with 7 bases of the junction left unmatched. The germline CDR1 and CDR2 sequences are MNHEY and SVGEGT. The CDR3 extends over 15 amino acids. The chain's CDR3 is CASSYGAGGLYEQYF. CDR3 nucleotide sequence: TGTGCCAGCAGTTATGGAGCAGGGGGCCTCTACGAGCAGTACTTC.

The CDR3 loop reads CASSIDVVRLANQPQHF. Written as DNA, the CDR3 is TGTGCCAGTAGTATAGATGTGGTCCGGTTGGCCAATCAGCCCCAGCATTTT. The chain combines TRBV19 with TRBJ1-5; D is undetermined. The germline gives CDR1 LNHDA, CDR2 SQIVND (reference sequence). The CDR3 loop spans 17 amino acids. Trimming removed 0 bases from V and 3 bases from J, with 15 bases in between.

The chain links TRBV20-1 to TRBJ1-3, with 9 bases fitting TRBD1. V gave up 1 base and J gave up 2 bases; unmatched junction bases: 9. Germline V lookup: CDR1 DFQATT, CDR2 SNEGSKA (reference sequence). The CDR3 has 17 residues. As DNA, the CDR3 is TGCAGTGCTAGAGGCCCACAGGGGGCGAGGGCTGGAAACACCATATATTTT. This encodes CSARGPQGARAGNTIYF.

About this clonotype itself: An end of the junction does not agree with germline; a read error may underlie this. V and J are TRBV7-8 and TRBJ2-5, with D maybe TRBD2 (5 bases). Germline CDR1 reads SGHVS; CDR2 reads FQNEAQ. CDR3 length equals 15 residues. The chain's CDR3 is CASSSDGVREEAQYF. The CDR3 DNA follows: TGTGCCAGCAGCTCCGACGGGGTGAGGGAAGAGGCCCAGTACTTC.

J is TRBJ1-1 and V is TRBV7-2; tentative D call: TRBD1 (5 bases). The CDR3 sequence is 16 residues long. The ends were cut back, 5 bases at V and 4 bases at J, with 20 bases in the middle. In germline, CDR1 is SGHTA, CDR2 FQGNSA. DNA for the CDR3: TGTGCCAGCAGCATATTCACCGTGACAGTGACCACTGAAGCTTTCTTT. Protein sequence: CASSIFTVTVTTEAFF.

This clonotype has a handful of counts. J is TRBJ2-7 and V is TRBV6-1; TRBD1 matches at 7 bases. CDR3 length equals 10 residues. Germline loops: CDR1 MNHNS, CDR2 SASEGT. V lost 7 bases and J lost 9; bases outside the gene matches: 3. CDR3: CASKGARQYF. Here the CDR3 DNA reads TGTGCCAGCAAGGGGGCGCGGCAGTACTTC.

This clonotype was seen ten or more times. This sequence joins TRBV20-1 and TRBJ2-5, with a tentative D call TRBD2 (6 bases). Germline V gene sequence: CDR1 DFQATT, CDR2 SNEGSKA (reference sequence). The CDR3 runs to 13 residues. Trimming removed 0 bases at V and 9 bases at J, with 14 bases between. CDR3 sequence reads: CSARDGGVLAQYF. CDR3 sequence (DNA): TGCAGTGCTAGAGATGGCGGGGTTCTGGCCCAGTACTTC.

A word on this clonotype: Given the absence of the conserved phenylalanine or tryptophan at the CDR3 end, a read error is likely. The chain joins TRBV7-8 to TRBJ2-1, with D possibly called TRBD1 or TRBD2 (5 bases each). The CDR3 spans 13 residues. Germline V gives CDR1 SGHVS, CDR2 FQNEAQ. Between the trimmed V and J ends, which lost 11 bases and 1 base, there was a span of 12 bases. CDR3 protein: CAWGEGSYNEQFL. The CDR3 nucleotides read TGTGCCTGGGGAGAGGGGTCCTACAATGAGCAGTTCTTA.